Given below is one T cell receptor (beta chain) in context. Its antigen is currently unknown. V lost 7 bases and J 2 bases, leaving 15 bases between the germline ends. The CDR3 is made up of 14 amino acids. The germline CDR1 and CDR2 sequences are GTSNPN and SVGIG (reference sequence). The sample belongs to a study of T cell responses to AZD1222 COVID-19 vaccine. Clones were sequenced by immunoSEQ multiplex PCR, and TCRdb holds only the in-frame ones, with some missing. The table records 170,000 or so clones, just under 95% of them present only once. Overall study findings and caveats: Baseline serostatus was positive in only a handful of AZD1222 recipients. Vaccination with two AZD1222 doses was followed by a rise in Spike-specific TCR breadth and depth.

The receptor was isolated from an adult who received the MenACWY meningococcal vaccine as a control. The chain recombines TRBV30 with TRBJ1-3; TRBD1 is a possible D gene (6 bases). The sequenced sample was peripheral blood, obtained 28 days after the second dose of the MenACWY control vaccine. CDR3 residues: CAYSSGTPGNTIYF. The CDR3 region has the DNA TGTGCCTACTCCTCCGGGACACCTGGAAACACCATATATTTT.